This passage covers 4 T cell receptor beta chains from one sample sequenced in a study of PD-1 blockade in classical Hodgkin lymphoma. Generated by immunoSEQ multiplex PCR, the TCRdb table keeps only in-frame clones and is missing some. The table shows about 32,000 clones, with 65% to 85% occurring only once. The time point is: cycle 4 day 1 (C4D1), after about 6 weeks of nivolumab. Every patient was affected by relapse after autologous stem cell transplantation, while exposure to brentuximab vedotin was not uniform. Source: peripheral blood mononuclear cells (PBMCs), taken before the fourth cycle of nivolumab. Receptors originate from a human donor with classical Hodgkin lymphoma.

The genes are TRBV27 and TRBJ2-4; perhaps TRBD2 as D (6 bases). The CDR3 has 13 residues. The ends were cut back, 3 bases at V and 4 bases at J, with 7 bases in the middle. Germline CDR1 MNHEY, CDR2 SMNVEV (reference sequence). The CDR3 DNA sequence: TGTGCCAGCAGTTTCGGAGGGAAAAACATTCAGTACTTC. This encodes CASSFGGKNIQYF.

This clone was observed a few times. The CDR3 DNA sequence: TGTGCCAGCAGCTACTACAATGAGCAGTTCTTC. This gives the protein CASSYYNEQFF. The chain has TRBV7-9 and TRBJ2-1; D call uncertain. V lost 4 bases to trimming and J lost 3 bases, with 1 base between them. From germline, CDR1 is SEHNR and CDR2 FQNEAQ (reference sequence). The CDR3 spans 11 residues. The whole variable domain, filled in from reference TRBV7-9 and TRBJ2-1, reads DTGVSQNPRHKITKRGQNVTFRCDPISEHNRLYWYRQTLGQGPEFLTYFQNEAQLEKSRLLSDRFSAERPKGSFSTLEIQRTEQGDSAMYLCASSYYNEQFFGPGTRLTVL.

The chain joins TRBV30 to TRBJ1-1; D is possibly TRBD1 (5 bases). V was clipped by 5 bases and J by 6 bases, with 16 bases between them. Germline V lookup: CDR1 GTSNPN, CDR2 SVGIG (reference sequence). The CDR3 is 13 amino acids. The CDR3 loop reads CAWDPDIWAEAFF. The DNA for the CDR3 is TGTGCCTGGGATCCGGACATCTGGGCTGAAGCTTTCTTT.

Worth noting for this clone: Because it lacks the conserved phenylalanine or tryptophan at the end, this CDR3 is likely a read error. No DNA is shown, since the ends of the CDR3 on it are uncertain; the CDR3 is the one TCRdb lists. The chain joins TRBV7-8 to TRBJ2-7; TRBD1 is the table's D call, not checked against the DNA. The CDR3 is 12 amino acids in total, end residues counted. Germline V CDR1 and CDR2: SGHVS, FQNEAQ. CDR3 in amino acids: CASSLGTGGTTI.